Listed below are T cell receptor beta chains from one sample, sequenced in a study of PD-1 blockade in classical Hodgkin lymphoma. The data were produced by immunoSEQ multiplex PCR, yet TCRdb's version contains in-frame clones alone and is incomplete. The repertoire holds some 60,000 clones, with over 75% as singletons. This material consisted of peripheral blood mononuclear cells (PBMCs), taken at baseline. The origin of the receptors is a human donor with classical Hodgkin lymphoma. The CDR3 runs from the conserved cysteine through the conserved F or W. The D gene is left open where the match is weak. Where a row states a size, it is once, few, many or the class of an expanded clone; other rows omit it.

16 | - | TRBJ2-7 | - | TRBV15 | TGTGCCACCAGCAGTGCTAGCAGACTAAGCTCCTACGAGCAGTACTTC | CATSSASRLSSYEQYF
14 | - | TRBJ1-1 | - | TRBV6-1 | TGTGCCAGCAGTGCAAAACAGACGAACACTGAAGCTTTCTTT | CASSAKQTNTEAFF
16 | - | TRBJ2-7 | TRBD2 | TRBV11-2 | TGTGCCAGCAGCCTTCTAGCGGGGGGGAGTCACTACGAGCAGTACTTC | CASSLLAGGSHYEQYF
13 | few | TRBJ2-5 | - | TRBV9 | TGTGCCAGCAGCGGGTATGAGGGTAGGACCCAGTACTTC | CASSGYEGRTQYF
16 | few | TRBJ1-5 | - | TRBV30 | TGTGCCTGGAGTGTATTGCCAGGGATAAGCAATCAGCCCCAGCATTTT | CAWSVLPGISNQPQHF
16 | - | TRBJ2-1 | TRBD2 | TRBV7-6 | TGTGCCAGCAGTCGAGAGGTGGCTAGCGGGGGCCATGAGCAGTTCTTC | CASSREVASGGHEQFF
19 | - | TRBJ1-1 | - | TRBV4-2 | TGTGCCAGCAGCCAACAGGGGTACGGGGCGGTCAAGCGGCGGGCTGAAGCTTTCTTT | CASSQQGYGAVKRRAEAFF
14 | - | TRBJ1-2 | - | TRBV28 | TGTGCCAGCAGTCCATGGACAGAATCGAATGGCTACACCTTC | CASSPWTESNGYTF
14 | - | TRBJ2-7 | - | TRBV21-1 | TGTGCCAGCATCCGGGACAGGGGCGCGGGCGAGCAGTACTTC | CASIRDRGAGEQYF
15 | - | TRBJ2-7 | - | TRBV5-6 | TGTGCCAGCAGCTTGGCCGACGGGCCTTTCTACGAGCAGTACTTC | CASSLADGPFYEQYF
14 | - | TRBJ1-1 | - | TRBV12-5 | TGTGCTAGTGGTTTGGTACAATGGGGGGCTGAAGCTTTCTTT | CASGLVQWGAEAFF
18 | - | TRBJ2-3 | - | TRBV4-2 | TGTGCCAGCAGCCAAGATGGAACTATCTCAGGGATAGCGGATACGCAGTATTTT | CASSQDGTISGIADTQYF
15 | once | TRBJ2-2 | - | TRBV9 | TGTGCCAGCAGCGTAAATTCGCTCGGTCACGGGGAGCTGTTTTTT | CASSVNSLGHGELFF
14 | once | TRBJ2-2 | - | TRBV7-3 | TGTGCCAGCAGCCCGCCGGAGAACACCGGGGAGCTGTTTTTT | CASSPPENTGELFF
15 | - | TRBJ2-5 | TRBD1 | TRBV5-1 | TGCGCCAGCAGCTTTGGACAGGGGGCTAGAGGGACCCAGTACTTC | CASSFGQGARGTQYF
15 | - | TRBJ2-3 | - | TRBV6-1 | TGTGCCAGCAGTGAAGAAGAGCGGTCCACAGATACGCAGTATTTT | CASSEEERSTDTQYF
14 | once | TRBJ1-6 | - | TRBV27 | TGTGCCAGCAAACTGGGACGGGGAGGTTCACCCCTCCACTTT | CASKLGRGGSPLHF
15 | - | TRBJ1-2 | - | TRBV6-6 | TGTGCCTCCTCGGGGTGGGAGGACGAAAACTATGGCTACACCTTC | CASSGWEDENYGYTF
16 | - | TRBJ2-2 | - | TRBV6-6 | TGTGCCAGCAGTTACTTCCTCGGGGCGGACACCGGGGAGCTGTTTTTT | CASSYFLGADTGELFF
12 | - | TRBJ2-1 | TRBD2 | TRBV9 | TGTGCCAGCAGTCCTGCGGGGGATGAGCAGTTCTTC | CASSPAGDEQFF
16 | - | TRBJ2-7 | - | TRBV18 | TGTGCCAGCTCACCACCAGGTGGGGCGGATACCTACGAGCAGTACTTC | CASSPPGGADTYEQYF
13 | - | TRBJ1-3 | - | TRBV7-9 | TGTGCCAGCAGCCTGTTCGAGGGAAACACCATATATTTT | CASSLFEGNTIYF
14 | - | TRBJ2-1 | TRBD2 | TRBV6-1 | TGTGCCAGCAGTTGGCGGGGGTTCTACAATGAGCAGTTCTTC | CASSWRGFYNEQFF
14 | - | TRBJ1-2 | - | TRBV18 | TGTGCCAGCTCACCCAGCGACAGAAATTTTGGCTACACCTTC | CASSPSDRNFGYTF
15 | - | TRBJ1-1 | - | TRBV18 | TGTGCCAGCTCAGGAAGGGCCGGTTCGAACACTGAAGCTTTCTTT | CASSGRAGSNTEAFF
15 | - | TRBJ2-3 | - | TRBV5-6 | TGTGCCAGCAGCCCCGTCGGGCGTAACACAGATACGCAGTATTTT | CASSPVGRNTDTQYF
16 | few | TRBJ1-1 | - | TRBV14 | TGTGCCAGCAGCCAACCCGGGACATCCATGAACACTGAAGCTTTCTTT | CASSQPGTSMNTEAFF
15 | - | TRBJ2-3 | TRBD2 | TRBV27 | TGTGCCAGCAGTTTAATAGCGGGGGGGTCGGATACGCAGTATTTT | CASSLIAGGSDTQYF
15 | - | TRBJ1-1 | TRBD1 | TRBV6-5 | TGTGCCAGCAGTTCCGACATGACAGGGGGAACTGAAGCTTTCTTT | CASSSDMTGGTEAFF
15 | - | TRBJ2-3 | - | TRBV27 | TGTGCCAGCAGTTTATTTAACCGGGTCGCAGATACGCAGTATTTT | CASSLFNRVADTQYF
15 | - | TRBJ1-6 | - | TRBV13 | TGTGCCAGCAGCCTGACCAGCTCCTATAATTCACCCCTCCACTTT | CASSLTSSYNSPLHF
16 | - | TRBJ1-4 | TRBD1 | TRBV5-1 | TGCGCCAGCAGCTCCGACAGGGGAGCAACTAATGAAAAACTGTTTTTT | CASSSDRGATNEKLFF
14 | few | TRBJ1-1 | - | TRBV27 | TGTGCCAGCAGTTTCTCCCCCACACCACTTGAAGCTTTCTTT | CASSFSPTPLEAFF
15 | - | TRBJ2-1 | - | TRBV5-1 | TGCGCCAGCGCTCTAGGTGGGAGCTCCTACAATGAGCAGTTCTTC | CASALGGSSYNEQFF
17 | - | TRBJ1-4 | - | TRBV12-5 | TGTGCTAGTGGTTTGGTACTGGGGGTCGGTTTAAATGAAAAACTGTTTTTT | CASGLVLGVGLNEKLFF